Sequencing of this TCR beta chain was carried out in a study of cytomegalovirus exposure and HLA in healthy donors (dated 2017 in TCRdb). For context, the study as a whole: An earlier analysis of several hundred of the donors reported 276 Gb of sequence data and around 120 million unique TCR beta sequences from about 200 million T cells. Approximately 300 gigabases of sequencing data and around 80 million unique TCR sequences made up an early release that covered 640 HLA-typed donors. The genetic ancestry cluster associated with self-reported Caucasian donors included about 84% of the roughly 400 genotyped donors. The study was designed to test whether signatures of past pathogen exposure could be identified by cataloging public T cell receptors. The study used immunosequencing to profile the T cell repertoires of hundreds of subjects and linked those repertoires to cytomegalovirus serostatus. Besides the first cohort of around 670 subjects, a separate validation cohort made up of around 120 different subjects was used. The study combined high-throughput TCR immunosequencing, statistical association of individual TCRs with disease status, and machine learning to predict cytomegalovirus infection status. A later analysis re-analyzed previously published TCR beta repertoires from 666 donors and added high-resolution HLA genotyping to study TCR occurrence patterns. Rather than drawing on any new phenotypic data, the later analysis identified candidate immune exposures from TCR beta sequences and the way those sequences occurred across donors. An earlier analysis of 587 of the donors used high-throughput TCR beta sequencing to judge whether each TCR beta V gene segment behaved as functional or pseudogenic. Donor age, sex, ethnicity and CMV serostatus were compiled together with the repertoire data. A later genetic analysis took genome-wide SNP genotypes for about 65% of the 666 donors and used that subset as a discovery cohort. Every discovery cohort repertoire had been produced on one sequencing platform. HLA typing covered class I and class II loci at four-digit resolution. The number of typed donors differed by locus: roughly 629-640 for A, B, C, DRB1 and DQB1; approximately 520 for DQA1; over 600 for DPA1; and about 450 for DPB1. Because of strong linkage in the cohort, 5 or 6 DR-DQ haplotypes were treated as single units for association and clustering. Among roughly 370 genotyped donors of the cohort, an average of about 240,000 unique TCR beta nucleotide sequences were sequenced per donor, 15% to 20% of them non-productive. What the authors observed across the whole study: Presence/absence analyses assumed roughly uniform sequencing depth across donors, an assumption that may not hold. Linkage disequilibrium might explain the correlated functional status among segregating V segments, but an unknown experimental factor could not be excluded. In this cohort, only TCR beta chains were sequenced, and detectable features were limited by the absence of alpha or paired-chain data. The authors suggested that the approach could potentially be generalized to other disease states and immunological phenotypes. Broadly in line with IMGT annotations, most TCR beta V segments showed up in productive rearrangements about 87% or about 30% of the time in an earlier analysis of several hundred of the donors. Some IMGT-functional V segments, including TRBV6-2 and TRBV6-3, could not be distinguished by the 87-base-pair reads and were therefore excluded. The earlier analysis of 587 of the donors excluded roughly 17 rarely observed V segments, including chromosome 9 orphons, because counts were too low. According to a later analysis, parvovirus B19, influenza, CMV and Epstein-Barr virus appeared linked to several top co-occurrence clusters. A group of highly shared sequence variants was considered likely to be a technical artifact of the sequencing pipeline. In a later analysis, TCR association rates were found to vary across HLA loci, with the most associated TCRs seen for DRB1 alleles and the fewest for HLA-C alleles. In vitro tests confirmed that three of the cytomegalovirus-associated TCR beta chains recognize cytomegalovirus antigens. A further reported finding was that TCR beta sequences accurately predicted the HLA-A and HLA-B alleles for most subjects in the first cohort. According to a later analysis, most CMV-associated TCR beta chains appeared to be HLA-restricted, and the HLA associations seemed to be driven largely by CMV exposure. The classifier was reported to diagnose cytomegalovirus status with high specificity and sensitivity in both the original cohort and the validation cohort. At a false discovery rate of 0.05, a later analysis linked fewer than 20,000 TCR beta sequences to specific HLA alleles. Compared with the approximately 670-donor mean, donors in an Asian-associated ancestry cluster had fewer N-insertions in productive TCRs, according to a later genetic analysis. HLA typing was unavailable for some donors at each locus, so association tests used only the typed subset. Strong co-occurrence of HLA alleles, especially DR and DQ, made assigning TCR associations to individual alleles difficult. An association between a missense DCLRE1C variant and V-gene and J-gene trimming of TCR beta chains was found in a later genetic analysis and replicated in an independent cohort. Immune exposure information for the cohort was limited to CMV serostatus. The study listed approximately 150 TCR beta chains as associated with cytomegalovirus. A later analysis found that HLA-associated TCR beta chains were more clonally expanded and had lower generation probabilities than equally common non-associated chains. Across donors, most TCR sequences were observed very rarely, whereas some public TCRs were present in many individuals.

As for this clone: Its antigen remains undetermined. Base quality data are lacking; no much larger clone is found one base away.

The cohort was made up of hundreds of healthy bone marrow donors. At the time of sampling, every cohort member was nominally healthy, though immune exposures that went unrecorded were likely present. The donor tested CMV seropositive, placing the donor among the 289 seropositive members of the cohort. A peripheral blood sample was collected from each donor, and TCR beta sequencing was performed on peripheral blood mononuclear cells. Genomic DNA was extracted from the blood cell samples with the Qiagen DNeasy Blood Extraction Kit. The CDR3 holds 14 amino acids from the cysteine to the phenylalanine. Just the 42-base CDR3 DNA is kept, in frame starting at base 1. CDR1 LNHDA and CDR2 SQIVND were looked up in the germline V gene (reference sequence). V loses 7 bases at its end and J loses 4 bases; junction bases beyond the gene matches: 6. The library was generated by the immunoSEQ multiplex PCR assay. For the multiplex PCR, a mixture combining 60 forward primers for TCR Vbeta segments and 13 reverse primers for TCR Jbeta segments was used. A multiplex PCR assay on genomic DNA amplified the CDR3 region of rearranged TCR beta genes. The Illumina HiSeq System was used to sequence the amplified TCR beta libraries as 87-base-pair reads. The source study handled its data this way. A later analysis counted tens of millions of unique TCR beta chains across the 670 or so repertoires, and around 12 million of these chains were shared by at least two donors. Raw reads were error-corrected and collapsed into unique sequences with a nearest-neighbor algorithm that merged closely related sequences to remove PCR and sequencing errors. V, D and J gene segments were assigned by aligning CDR3 sequences to IMGT reference sequences. For a sequence to be retained, at least a six-nucleotide match to both a V gene segment and a J gene segment was required. A rearrangement counted as productive if the CDR3 had no stop codons and remained in frame with V and J, and every other rearrangement counted as non-productive. CDR3 was defined by IMGT convention, running from the second conserved V-encoded cysteine to the conserved J-encoded phenylalanine. The earlier analysis of around 640 of the donors excluded sequences that lacked an unambiguous match to a single V gene segment. In an earlier analysis of some 590 of the donors, a V segment was called functional when productive rearrangements were above 56.7%, and segregating when the standard deviation between donors exceeded 5%. To diagnose cytomegalovirus status from the catalog of TCR beta chain sequences, a statistical classification framework was built. V and J gene assignment, in a later analysis, came from comparing TCR nucleotide sequences with IMGT/GENE-DB human TR gene sequences. A later analysis assigned CDR3 sequences and most-parsimonious VDJ recombination scenarios with the TCRdist pipeline. A later analysis defined each TCR beta chain by its CDR3 amino acid sequence plus V-gene family, and excluded reads lacking a unique V-gene family. A later analysis removed 600 or so highly shared, low-generation-probability nucleotide sequences to deal with suspected cross-contamination and a sequencing artifact. A later analysis calculated a clonal expansion index for each public chain from normalized within-repertoire ranks of inferred template counts. In a later analysis, generation probabilities were computed using a VDJ recombination model fitted to out-of-frame rearrangements, and the results were checked against IGoR. In a later analysis, TCR-TCR, TCR-HLA and TCR-CMV co-occurrence was scored with hypergeometric tests, and a repertoire-size bias correction was applied to TCR pairs. False discovery rates were estimated in a later analysis by permuting HLA or CMV assignments 20 times. A later analysis grouped co-occurring TCRs with DBSCAN, adding TCRdist sequence similarity when clustering within HLA-allele-positive subsets. Repertoires with fewer than 30,000 or more than 120,000 public chains were left out of co-occurrence clustering, as were about 5 repertoires with anomalous nucleotide sharing. TCRdb re-hosts the immuneACCESS table, in-frame sequences only. Its copies lack some clones; in the studies checked, an unresolved V gene accounts for under half of them, and the cause for the rest is not known. That table furnishes V, J and clone size, whereas the DNA furnished D and trimming. Counted in this sample were about 110,000 clones; about three quarters of them appeared once. The top ten clones comprise roughly 6.5% of the sample.

This clonotype was sampled from a woman in her 50s in good health and CMV-seropositive. The rearranged chain carries TRBV19 and TRBJ1-2, with 10 bases aligning to TRBD1. The sequencing sample was made of PBMCs. The CDR3 protein sequence reads: CASTLGDRGYGYTF. The sequenced DNA: TGTGCCAGTACCCTGGGGGACAGGGGCTATGGCTACACCTTC.